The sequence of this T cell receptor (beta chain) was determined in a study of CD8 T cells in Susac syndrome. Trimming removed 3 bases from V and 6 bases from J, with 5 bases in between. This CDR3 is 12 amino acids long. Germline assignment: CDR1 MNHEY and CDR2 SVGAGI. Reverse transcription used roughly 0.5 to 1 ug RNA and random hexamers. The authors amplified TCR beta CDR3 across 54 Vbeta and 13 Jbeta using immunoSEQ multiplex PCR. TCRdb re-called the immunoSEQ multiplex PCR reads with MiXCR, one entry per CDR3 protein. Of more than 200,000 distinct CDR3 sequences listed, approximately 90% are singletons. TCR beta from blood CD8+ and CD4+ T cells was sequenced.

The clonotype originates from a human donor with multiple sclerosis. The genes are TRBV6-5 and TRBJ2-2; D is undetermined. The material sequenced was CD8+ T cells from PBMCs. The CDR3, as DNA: TGTGCCAGCAGTTATTGGGCCGGGGAGCTGTTTTTT. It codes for CASSYWAGELFF.